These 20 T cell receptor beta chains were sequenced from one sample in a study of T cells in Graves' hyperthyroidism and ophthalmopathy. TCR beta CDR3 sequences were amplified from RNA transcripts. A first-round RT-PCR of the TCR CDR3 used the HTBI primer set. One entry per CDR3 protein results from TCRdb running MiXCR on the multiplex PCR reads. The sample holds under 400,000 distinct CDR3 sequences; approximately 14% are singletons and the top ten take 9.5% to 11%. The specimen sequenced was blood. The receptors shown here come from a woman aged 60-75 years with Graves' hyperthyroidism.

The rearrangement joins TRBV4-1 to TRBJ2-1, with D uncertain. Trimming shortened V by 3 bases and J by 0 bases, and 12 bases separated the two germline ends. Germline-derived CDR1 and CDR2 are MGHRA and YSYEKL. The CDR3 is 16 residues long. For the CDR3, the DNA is TGCGCCAGCAGCCACAGACTCGGATCCTCCTACAATGAGCAGTTCTTC. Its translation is CASSHRLGSSYNEQFF.

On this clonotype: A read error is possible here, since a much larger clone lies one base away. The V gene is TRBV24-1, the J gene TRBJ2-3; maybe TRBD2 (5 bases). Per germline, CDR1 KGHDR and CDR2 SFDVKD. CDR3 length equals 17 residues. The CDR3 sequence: CATSDLRGRDSTDTRYF. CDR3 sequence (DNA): TGTGCCACCAGTGATTTGCGCGGTCGGGATAGCACAGATACGCGGTATTTT.

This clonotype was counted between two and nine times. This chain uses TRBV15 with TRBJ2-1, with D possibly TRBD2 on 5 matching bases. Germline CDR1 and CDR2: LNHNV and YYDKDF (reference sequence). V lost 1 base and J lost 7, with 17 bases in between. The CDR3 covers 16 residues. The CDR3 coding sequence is TGTGCCACCAGCAGAGGTCGACTCGCCTCGGGGAATGAGCAGTTCTTC. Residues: CATSRGRLASGNEQFF.

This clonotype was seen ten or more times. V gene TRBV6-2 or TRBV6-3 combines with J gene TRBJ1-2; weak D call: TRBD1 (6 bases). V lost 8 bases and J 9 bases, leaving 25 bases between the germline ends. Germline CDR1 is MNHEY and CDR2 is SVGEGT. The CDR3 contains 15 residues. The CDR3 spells CASRAEGGVVGRYTF. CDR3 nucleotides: TGTGCCAGCCGCGCGGAGGGGGGCGTAGTGGGACGCTACACCTTC.

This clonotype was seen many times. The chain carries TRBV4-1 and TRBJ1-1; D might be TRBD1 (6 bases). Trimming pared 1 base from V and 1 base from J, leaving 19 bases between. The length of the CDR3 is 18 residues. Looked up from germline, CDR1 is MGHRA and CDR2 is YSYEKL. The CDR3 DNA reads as TGCGCCAGCAGCCAAGGACGACCGACAGGACCCCCGAACACTGAAGCTTTCTTT. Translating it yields CASSQGRPTGPPNTEAFF.

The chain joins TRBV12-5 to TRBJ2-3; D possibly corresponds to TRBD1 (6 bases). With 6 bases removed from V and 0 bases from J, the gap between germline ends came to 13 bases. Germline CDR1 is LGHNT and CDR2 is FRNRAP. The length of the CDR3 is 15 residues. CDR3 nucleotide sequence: TGTGCTAGTGGGGCCGGGACATCTAGCACAGATACGCAGTATTTT. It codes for CASGAGTSSTDTQYF.

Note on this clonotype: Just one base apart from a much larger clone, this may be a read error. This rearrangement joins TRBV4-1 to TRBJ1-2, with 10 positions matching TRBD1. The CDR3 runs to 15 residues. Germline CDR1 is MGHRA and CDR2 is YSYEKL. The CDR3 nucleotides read TGCGCCAGCAGGGACAGGGGGAAAGTTAACTATGGCTGCACCTTC. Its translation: CASRDRGKVNYGCTF.

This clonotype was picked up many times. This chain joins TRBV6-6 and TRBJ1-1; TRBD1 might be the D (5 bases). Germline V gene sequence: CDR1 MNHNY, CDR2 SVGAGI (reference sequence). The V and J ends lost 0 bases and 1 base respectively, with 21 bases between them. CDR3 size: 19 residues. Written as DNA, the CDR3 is TGTGCCAGCAGTTACTCAGTCAGGGCAAAGGTCTTCTCGAACACTGAAGCTTTCTTT. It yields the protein CASSYSVRAKVFSNTEAFF.

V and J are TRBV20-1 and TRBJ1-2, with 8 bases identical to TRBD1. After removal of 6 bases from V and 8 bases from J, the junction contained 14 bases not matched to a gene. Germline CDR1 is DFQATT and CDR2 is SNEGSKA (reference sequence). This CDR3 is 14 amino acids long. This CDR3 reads CSAAPDGTGQGYTF. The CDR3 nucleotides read TGCAGTGCAGCCCCGGACGGGACAGGACAAGGCTACACCTTC.

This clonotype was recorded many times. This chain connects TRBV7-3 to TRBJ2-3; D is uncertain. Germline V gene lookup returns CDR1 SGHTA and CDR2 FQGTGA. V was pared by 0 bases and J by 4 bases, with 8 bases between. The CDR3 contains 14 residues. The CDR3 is CASSLTYRADTQYF. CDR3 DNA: TGTGCCAGCAGCTTAACGTATCGAGCAGATACGCAGTATTTT. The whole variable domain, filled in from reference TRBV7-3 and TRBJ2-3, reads GAGVSQTPSNKVTEKGKYVELRCDPISGHTALYWYRQSLGQGPEFLIYFQGTGAADDSGLPNDRFFAVRPEGSVSTLKIQRTERGDSAVYLCASSLTYRADTQYFGPGTRLTVL.

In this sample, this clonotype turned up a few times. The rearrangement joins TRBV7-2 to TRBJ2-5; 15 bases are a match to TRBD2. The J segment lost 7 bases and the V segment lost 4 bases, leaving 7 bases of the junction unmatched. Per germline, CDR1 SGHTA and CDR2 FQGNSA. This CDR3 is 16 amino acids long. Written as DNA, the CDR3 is TGTGCCAGCAGCTCCGGACTAGCGGGAGGGGGGGTGACCCAGTACTTC. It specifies CASSSGLAGGGVTQYF.

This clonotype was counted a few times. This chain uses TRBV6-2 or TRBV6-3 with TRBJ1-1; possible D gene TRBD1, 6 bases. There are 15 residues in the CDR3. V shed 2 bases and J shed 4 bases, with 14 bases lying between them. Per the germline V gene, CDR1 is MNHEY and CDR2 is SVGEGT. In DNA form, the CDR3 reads TGTGCCAGCAGTTACATGACAGGCAAAACCACTGAAGCTTTCTTT. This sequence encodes CASSYMTGKTTEAFF.

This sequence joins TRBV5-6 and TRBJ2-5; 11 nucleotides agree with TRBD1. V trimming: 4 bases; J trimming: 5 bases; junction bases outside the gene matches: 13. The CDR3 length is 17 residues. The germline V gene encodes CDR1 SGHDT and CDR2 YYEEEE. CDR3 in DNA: TGTGCCAGCAGCGGGCCGGACAGGGGGCCGTTCTTGGAGACCCAGTACTTC. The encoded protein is CASSGPDRGPFLETQYF.

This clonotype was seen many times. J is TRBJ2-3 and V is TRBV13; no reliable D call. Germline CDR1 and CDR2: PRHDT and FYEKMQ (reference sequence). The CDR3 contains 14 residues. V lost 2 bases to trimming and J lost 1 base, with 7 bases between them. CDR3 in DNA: TGTGCCAGCAGCTTATCCAGCGGCACAGATACGCAGTATTTT. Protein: CASSLSSGTDTQYF.

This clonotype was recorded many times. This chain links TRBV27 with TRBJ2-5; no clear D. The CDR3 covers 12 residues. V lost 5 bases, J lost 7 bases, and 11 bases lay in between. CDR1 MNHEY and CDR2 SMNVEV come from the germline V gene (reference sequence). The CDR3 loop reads CASSRPLGTQYF. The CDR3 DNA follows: TGTGCCAGCAGTCGGCCCCTAGGGACCCAGTACTTC.

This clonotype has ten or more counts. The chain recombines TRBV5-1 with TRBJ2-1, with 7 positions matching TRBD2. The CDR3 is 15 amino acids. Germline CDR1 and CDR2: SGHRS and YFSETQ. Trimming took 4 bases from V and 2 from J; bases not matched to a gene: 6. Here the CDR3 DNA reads TGCGCCAGCAGCCAAAGCGGGACCCCCTACAATGAGCAGTTCTTC. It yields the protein CASSQSGTPYNEQFF.

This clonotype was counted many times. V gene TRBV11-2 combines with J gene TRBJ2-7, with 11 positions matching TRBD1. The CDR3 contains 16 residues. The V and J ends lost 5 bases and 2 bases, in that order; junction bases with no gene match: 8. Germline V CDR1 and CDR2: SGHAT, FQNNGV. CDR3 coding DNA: TGTGCCAGCAGCACCCCCGGACAGGGGGCAACCTACGAGCAGTACTTC. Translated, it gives CASSTPGQGATYEQYF.

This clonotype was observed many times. For the CDR3, the DNA is TGTGCCAGCAGCTTAGAGGGCAGCGTGCGGTACTTC. Translation gives CASSLEGSVRYF. The V and J genes are TRBV11-3 and TRBJ2-7; unclear D gene. V was clipped by 0 bases and J by 12 bases, with 12 bases between them. Germline-derived CDR1 and CDR2 are SGHNT and YENEEA. The CDR3 has 12 residues.

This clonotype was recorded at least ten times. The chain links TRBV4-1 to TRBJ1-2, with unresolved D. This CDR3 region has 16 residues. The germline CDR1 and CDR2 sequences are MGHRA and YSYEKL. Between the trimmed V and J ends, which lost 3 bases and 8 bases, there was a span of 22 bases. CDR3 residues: CASSQQASTSAGGYTF. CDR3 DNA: TGCGCCAGCAGCCAGCAGGCCTCTACGTCCGCCGGAGGCTACACCTTC.

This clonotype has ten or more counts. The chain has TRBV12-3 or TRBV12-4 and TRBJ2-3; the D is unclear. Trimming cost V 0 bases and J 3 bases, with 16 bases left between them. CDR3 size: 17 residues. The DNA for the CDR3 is TGTGCCAGCAGTTTAGCCGAGGACCCACGAGGTACAGATACGCAGTATTTT. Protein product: CASSLAEDPRGTDTQYF.